Below, one T cell receptor (beta chain) is given with its context. This clone came up once. Its antigen has not been determined. One base away there is no much larger clone; base qualities are not given. Library creation used the immunoSEQ multiplex PCR assay. For the multiplex PCR, a mixture combining 60 forward primers for TCR Vbeta segments and 13 reverse primers for TCR Jbeta segments was used. The CDR3 region of rearranged TCR beta genes was amplified from genomic DNA by a multiplex PCR assay. On the Illumina HiSeq System, the amplified TCR beta libraries were sequenced as 87-base-pair reads. The study's processing was this. Across the 670 or so repertoires, a later analysis counted about 81 million unique TCR beta chains, 8.5 million to 12 million of which were shared by at least two donors. To remove PCR and sequencing errors, raw reads were error-corrected and collapsed into unique sequences using a nearest-neighbor algorithm that merged closely related sequences. Alignment of CDR3 sequences to IMGT reference sequences was used to assign V, D and J gene segments. For a sequence to be retained, a match of at least six nucleotides to both a V gene segment and a J gene segment was required. A rearrangement was called productive if the CDR3 had no stop codons and remained in frame with V and J, and every other rearrangement was called non-productive. Following IMGT convention, CDR3 was defined as the stretch from the second conserved V-encoded cysteine up to the conserved J-encoded phenylalanine. In an earlier analysis of some 550 of the donors, sequences lacking an unambiguous match to a single V gene segment were excluded. In an earlier analysis of several hundred of the donors, V segments were called functional above 56.7% productive rearrangements and were called segregating when the between-donor standard deviation exceeded 5%. To diagnose cytomegalovirus status from the catalog of TCR beta chain sequences, a statistical classification framework was built. In a later analysis, TCR nucleotide sequences were compared against IMGT/GENE-DB human TR gene sequences so that V and J genes could be assigned. Using the TCRdist pipeline, a later analysis assigned CDR3 sequences along with most-parsimonious VDJ recombination scenarios. A later analysis defined each TCR beta chain by its CDR3 amino acid sequence plus V-gene family, and excluded reads lacking a unique V-gene family. To address suspected cross-contamination and a sequencing artifact, a later analysis removed approximately 600 highly shared, low-generation-probability nucleotide sequences. For each public chain, a later analysis derived a clonal expansion index from normalized ranks of inferred template counts within each repertoire. In a later analysis, generation probabilities were computed using a VDJ recombination model fitted to out-of-frame rearrangements, and the results were checked against IGoR. In a later analysis, hypergeometric tests were used to score TCR-TCR, TCR-HLA and TCR-CMV co-occurrence, with a repertoire-size bias correction applied to TCR pairs. To estimate false discovery rates, a later analysis permuted the HLA or CMV assignments 20 times. In a later analysis, co-occurring TCRs were grouped using DBSCAN, and TCRdist sequence similarity was added for clustering within HLA-allele-positive subsets. Co-occurrence clustering excluded repertoires with fewer than 30,000 or more than 120,000 public chains, plus five with anomalous nucleotide sharing. In its TCRdb copy, this immuneACCESS table keeps in-frame sequences only and misses some clones. Where compared with another copy, unresolved V genes explain less than half of these, and the others have no known cause. Clone size and the V and J calls come from that table; the DNA yielded D and trimming. Recorded for this sample are 180,000 or so clones; approximately 85% of them occurred a single time. About 9.3% of the sample comes from the top ten.

The cohort was made up of around 720 healthy bone marrow donors. All cohort members were sampled while nominally healthy, although unrecorded immune exposures were likely present. The donor was CMV seropositive and belonged to the group of about 290 seropositive cohort members. Every donor gave a peripheral blood sample, and the peripheral blood mononuclear cells from that sample were used for TCR beta sequencing. The Qiagen DNeasy Blood Extraction Kit was used to extract genomic DNA from the blood cell samples. The sample is drawn from a study of cytomegalovirus exposure and HLA in healthy donors listed by TCRdb under 2017. About the investigation overall: In an earlier analysis of approximately 500 of the donors, less than 350 Gb of sequence data and 100 million or so unique TCR beta sequences from roughly 190 million T cells were reported. An earlier analysis of more than 450 of the donors used high-throughput TCR beta sequencing to judge whether each TCR beta V gene segment behaved as functional or pseudogenic. Donor age, sex, ethnicity and CMV serostatus were compiled alongside the repertoire data. In the later analysis, no new phenotypic data were used to find candidate immune exposures; instead, reliance was placed on TCR beta sequences and their occurrence across donors. Roughly 5 DR-DQ haplotypes were handled as single units for association and clustering because linkage in the cohort was strong. Besides the first cohort of some 670 subjects, a separate validation cohort made up of over 100 different subjects was used. A later analysis re-examined previously published TCR beta repertoires from about 670 donors and added high-resolution HLA genotyping to investigate patterns of TCR occurrence. All discovery cohort repertoires had been generated using a single sequencing platform. Both class I and class II loci were covered by HLA typing, at four-digit resolution. Among approximately 370 genotyped donors of the cohort, an average of around 250,000 unique TCR beta nucleotide sequences was sequenced per donor, of which about 18% were non-productive. The number of donors typed differed by locus, with roughly 629-640 for A, B, C, DRB1 and DQB1, roughly 520 for DQA1, approximately 570 for DPA1, and 450 to 480 for DPB1. Using immunosequencing, the study profiled T cell repertoires from 500 to 800 subjects and related those repertoires to cytomegalovirus serostatus. Of the 300 to 400 genotyped donors, over 65% fell in the genetic ancestry cluster associated with self-reported Caucasian donors. To predict cytomegalovirus infection status, the study brought together high-throughput TCR immunosequencing, statistical association of individual TCRs with disease status, and machine learning. The aim of the study was to test whether cataloging public T cell receptors could identify signatures of past pathogen exposure. A later genetic analysis used genome-wide SNP genotypes for about 60% of the 666 donors, treating that subset as a discovery cohort. An early release that covered fewer than 750 HLA-typed donors contained approximately 300 gigabases of sequencing data and tens of millions of unique TCR sequences. General study outcomes and caveats: A further reported finding was that TCR beta sequences accurately predicted the HLA-A and HLA-B alleles for most subjects in the first cohort. In a later genetic analysis, fewer N-insertions in productive TCRs were reported among donors in an Asian-associated ancestry cluster than the roughly 640-donor mean. At a false discovery rate of 0.05, a later analysis linked some 17,000 TCR beta sequences to specific HLA alleles. Sequencing depth was assumed to be roughly uniform across donors in the presence/absence analyses, though that assumption may not hold. Cytomegalovirus status was reported to be diagnosed by the classifier with high specificity and sensitivity in both the original and validation cohorts. Correlated functional status among segregating V segments might be attributable to linkage disequilibrium, but an unknown experimental factor could not be ruled out. A later analysis found that HLA-associated TCR beta chains were more clonally expanded and had lower generation probabilities than equally common non-associated chains. Three of the identified cytomegalovirus-associated TCR beta chains were confirmed in vitro to be specific for cytomegalovirus antigens. A later analysis reported that several top co-occurrence clusters appeared linked to parvovirus B19, influenza, CMV and Epstein-Barr virus. Assigning TCR associations to individual alleles was difficult when HLA alleles, especially DR and DQ, strongly co-occurred. This cohort had only TCR beta chains sequenced, and the lack of alpha or paired-chain data limited which features could be detected. About 15 rarely observed V segments, including chromosome 9 orphons, were excluded from the earlier analysis of several hundred of the donors because counts were too low. Because HLA typing was missing for some donors at each locus, association tests included only the typed subset. The study listed 164 TCR beta chains as associated with cytomegalovirus. A cluster of highly shared sequence variants was judged likely to represent a technical artifact of the sequencing pipeline. The 87-base-pair reads could not distinguish some IMGT-functional V segments, including TRBV6-2 and TRBV6-3, so those segments were excluded. It was suggested by the authors that the approach could potentially be generalized to other disease states and immunological phenotypes. In a later genetic analysis, a missense DCLRE1C variant was associated with V-gene and J-gene trimming of TCR beta chains, and the association was replicated in an independent cohort. In an earlier analysis of some 640 of the donors, most TCR beta V segments were observed in productive rearrangements about 87% or about 30% of the time, broadly matching IMGT annotations. Immune exposure information for the cohort was limited to CMV serostatus. In a later analysis, the rate of TCR association differed among HLA loci, with DRB1 alleles having the most associated TCRs and HLA-C alleles having the fewest. While some public TCRs were present in many individuals, most TCR sequences turned up only very rarely across donors. A later analysis found that most CMV-associated TCR beta chains appeared HLA-restricted, with HLA associations seemingly driven largely by CMV exposure.

Relative to germline, V is missing 5 bases and J is missing 8 bases, with 8 bases of the junction outside any gene match. As encoded in the germline V gene (reference sequence), CDR1 is SEHNR while CDR2 is FQNEAQ. Including the terminal cysteine and phenylalanine, the CDR3 comprises 13 residues. Just the 39-base CDR3 DNA is kept, in frame starting at base 1. The source material was PBMCs. This receptor was obtained from a man between 18 and 29 years old in good health and CMV-seropositive. The chain is made from TRBV7-9 and TRBJ1-1, with 7 central nucleotides matching TRBD1. The DNA sequence reads TGTGCCAGCAGCAGGCAGGGGGGTAGGGAAGCTTTCTTT. This translates into CASSRQGGREAFF.